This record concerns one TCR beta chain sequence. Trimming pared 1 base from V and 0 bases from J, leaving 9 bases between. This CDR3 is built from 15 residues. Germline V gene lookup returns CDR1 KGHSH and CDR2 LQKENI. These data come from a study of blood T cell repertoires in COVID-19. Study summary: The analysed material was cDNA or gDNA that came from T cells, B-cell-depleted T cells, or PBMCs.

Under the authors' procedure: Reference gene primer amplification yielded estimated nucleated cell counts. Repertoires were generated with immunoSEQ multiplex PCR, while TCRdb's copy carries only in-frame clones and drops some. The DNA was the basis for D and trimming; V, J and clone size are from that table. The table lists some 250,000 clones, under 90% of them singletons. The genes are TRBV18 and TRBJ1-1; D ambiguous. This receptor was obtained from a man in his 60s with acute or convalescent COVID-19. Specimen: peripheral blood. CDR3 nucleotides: TGTGCCAGCTCACCACGGAGCGGGATGAACACTGAAGCTTTCTTT. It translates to CASSPRSGMNTEAFF.